One and the same sample provided the 18 T cell receptor beta chains below, sequenced in a study of OX40 agonist ivuxolimab in advanced cancers. Libraries were prepared by immunoSEQ multiplex PCR; TCRdb keeps only in-frame clonotypes and omits some of them. The sample consists of 40,000 or so clones, roughly 87% of them appearing once. Sequencing was performed on CD4+ or CD8+ T cells sorted from blood, taken in a trial of the OX40 agonist ivuxolimab. These receptors were taken from an adult with an advanced solid tumor such as melanoma, head and neck, liver or kidney cancer.

The gene calls are TRBV7-9 and TRBJ2-7; the D is unclear. With 1 base removed from V and 3 bases from J, the gap between germline ends came to 7 bases. In germline, CDR1 is SEHNR, CDR2 FQNEAQ (reference sequence). CDR3 size: 13 residues. CDR3 nucleotides: TGTGCCAGCAGCTTAGGGTCCCGCTACGAGCAGTACTTC. It specifies CASSLGSRYEQYF.

This chain connects TRBV28 to TRBJ2-1; D ambiguous. CDR3 size: 11 residues. The germline V gene encodes CDR1 MDHEN and CDR2 SYDVKM. The V end was cut by 8 bases, the J end by 11 bases, with 13 bases between. The CDR3 spells CASVSGVQQFF. CDR3 DNA sequence: TGTGCCAGCGTGTCCGGCGTCCAGCAGTTCTTC.

The gene calls are TRBV5-3 and TRBJ1-2; TRBD1 is a possible D gene (5 bases). Being an ORF, TRBV5-3 has a function that is uncertain. Trimming removed 4 bases from V and 3 bases from J, with 19 bases in between. The CDR3 runs to 16 residues. The CDR3, as DNA: TGTGCCAGAAGCCCCGGGGACGACAGCGGCCACTATGGCTACACCTTC. The encoded protein is CARSPGDDSGHYGYTF.

This clone was recorded a few times. This chain connects TRBV19 to TRBJ2-3; tentatively, D is TRBD1 or TRBD2 (5 bases each). The V gene's germline CDR1 is LNHDA and CDR2 SQIVND (reference sequence). CDR3 length equals 16 residues. Trimming pared 1 base from V and 4 bases from J, leaving 15 bases between. The CDR3 DNA sequence: TGTGCCAGTAGTATAGGGTGGGGACCTCCCGCAGATACGCAGTATTTT. It codes for CASSIGWGPPADTQYF.

The CDR3 DNA is TGTGCCAGCAGGGAGGTCACATCCGGGACAGGGATTTACGAGCAGTACTTC. Translating gives CASREVTSGTGIYEQYF. The chain employs TRBV7-9 and TRBJ2-7, with 9 bases aligning to TRBD1. Germline V gene sequence: CDR1 SEHNR, CDR2 FQNEAQ (reference sequence). CDR3 length: 17 residues. With 6 bases clipped from V and 4 bases from J, the junction kept 16 bases outside the gene matches.

The chain uses TRBV5-1 and TRBJ1-1, with D possibly being TRBD1 (6 bases). Trimming pared 3 bases from V and 4 bases from J, leaving 16 bases between. The CDR3 length is 15 residues. Germline values: CDR1 SGHRS, CDR2 YFSETQ. DNA of the CDR3: TGCGCCAGCAGCTCGGACAGCCCCATCGGCACTGAAGCTTTCTTT. This encodes CASSSDSPIGTEAFF.

This clone was counted only a few times. The CDR3 is CASSEMNTEAFF. The CDR3 nucleotides are TGTGCCAGCAGTGAAATGAACACTGAAGCTTTCTTT. This chain uses TRBV25-1 with TRBJ1-1; D call uncertain. Germline assignment: CDR1 MGHDK and CDR2 SYGVNS. The CDR3 has 12 residues. Trimming took 2 bases from V and 0 from J, leaving 1 base between them.

The chain carries TRBV4-1 and TRBJ2-1; D assignment may be TRBD1 or TRBD2 (5 bases each). Trimming took off 5 bases at V and 6 bases at J, with 20 bases between the two ends. The CDR3 is 16 residues long. Germline V gene data show CDR1 as MGHRA and CDR2 as YSYEKL. In DNA form, the CDR3 reads TGCGCCAGCAGCGAATGGGACGCGATATCTCGCAATGAGCAGTTCTTC. It is translated as CASSEWDAISRNEQFF.

The chain is built from TRBV7-3 and TRBJ1-5; possibly TRBD1 for D (6 bases). This CDR3 comprises 15 residues. In germline, CDR1 is SGHTA, CDR2 FQGTGA. The V and J ends lost 2 bases and 7 bases respectively, with 15 bases between them. This chain's CDR3 is CASSLSGGQGQPQHF. DNA of the CDR3: TGTGCCAGCAGCTTATCTGGGGGGCAAGGGCAGCCCCAGCATTTT.

The chain combines TRBV5-5 with TRBJ2-5, with a tentative D call TRBD2 (6 bases). The V and J ends lost 4 bases and 1 base respectively, with 14 bases between them. The germline CDR1 and CDR2 sequences are SGHKS and YYEKEE (reference sequence). The CDR3 is made up of 15 amino acids. CDR3 loop: CASSRYGGAQETQYF. For the CDR3, the DNA is TGTGCCAGCAGCCGGTATGGCGGGGCCCAAGAGACCCAGTACTTC.

The chain joins TRBV7-9 to TRBJ2-5; a weak D match, TRBD1 (5 bases). V lost 8 bases to trimming and J lost 4 bases, with 8 bases between them. The germline CDR1 and CDR2 sequences are SEHNR and FQNEAQ (reference sequence). This CDR3 is 11 amino acids long. DNA for the CDR3: TGTGCCAGCGACAGCTCAGAGACCCAGTACTTC. This translates into CASDSSETQYF.

Only a few counts were recorded for this clone. V gene TRBV10-3 combines with J gene TRBJ2-1; TRBD2 matches at 7 bases. The CDR3 loop spans 17 amino acids. CDR1 ENHRY and CDR2 SYGVKD come from the germline V gene. V was pared by 0 bases and J by 4 bases, with 9 bases of the junction left unmatched. CDR3 coding DNA: TGTGCCATCAGTGAGTCGATGGGTGCGGGGGAGTACAATGAGCAGTTCTTC. Translating gives CAISESMGAGEYNEQFF.

The V call is TRBV11-2, the J call TRBJ1-1, with D unclear. Trimming left V 6 bases short and J 7 bases short, with 12 bases between. This CDR3 comprises 12 residues. Per germline, CDR1 SGHAT and CDR2 FQNNGV. The CDR3 DNA reads as TGTGCCAGCAGTACGGCACTTAGTGAAGCTTTCTTT. Translating it yields CASSTALSEAFF.

DNA for the CDR3: TGTGCCAGCAGCCCGCCCAGCGAAGAGACCCAGTACTTC. Protein sequence: CASSPPSEETQYF. The chain joins TRBV28 to TRBJ2-5; no clear D gene. Germline V gene sequence: CDR1 MDHEN, CDR2 SYDVKM. V was cut by 6 bases and J by 3 bases, with 11 bases left in between. The CDR3 consists of 13 residues.

In the case of this clone: One junction end disagrees with the germline gene, perhaps due to a read error. The V and J genes are TRBV28 and TRBJ2-7; D might be TRBD2 (5 bases). CDR1 MDHEN and CDR2 SYDVKM come from the germline V gene. The CDR3 is 13 amino acids. The CDR3 spells CANSSPGGYEQYF. CDR3 nucleotides: TGTGCCAACAGTAGCCCCGGAGGCTACGAGCAGTACTTC.

The J gene is TRBJ2-5, the V gene TRBV12-5; TRBD1 aligns across 10 bases. V was pared by 0 bases and J by 0 bases, with 13 bases of the junction left unmatched. The germline CDR1 and CDR2 sequences are LGHNT and FRNRAP. The CDR3 contains 20 residues. CDR3 sequence: CASGLVFSSTGTGDQETQYF. Here the CDR3 DNA reads TGTGCTAGTGGTTTGGTATTCTCCTCTACCGGGACAGGGGACCAAGAGACCCAGTACTTC.

The chain joins TRBV28 to TRBJ2-3, with a weak D call TRBD1 (6 bases). The CDR3 spans 15 residues. V was cut by 3 bases and J by 0 bases, with 10 bases left in between. Germline-derived CDR1 and CDR2 are MDHEN and SYDVKM. The CDR3 is CASSFRDTSTDTQYF. The CDR3, as DNA: TGTGCCAGCAGTTTCCGGGACACTAGCACAGATACGCAGTATTTT.

This clone appeared a single time. The rearrangement uses TRBV4-3 and TRBJ1-1; 8 bases line up with TRBD1. Trimming at V came to 0 bases and at J to 4 bases, leaving 4 bases not matched to a gene. Looked up from germline, CDR1 is LGHNA and CDR2 is YSLEER. CDR3 length: 15 residues. CDR3 in amino acids: CASSQETGALTEAFF. Written as DNA, the CDR3 is TGCGCCAGCAGCCAAGAGACAGGGGCTCTCACTGAAGCTTTCTTT.